Sequencing of this T cell receptor beta chain was carried out in a study of T-cell reconstitution after alpha-beta-depleted transplantation in children. As it was prepared, the TCRbeta library received unique molecular identifiers. TCRdb processed the PCR reads anew with MiXCR; each CDR3 protein has one entry. The table has 250,000 to 400,000 distinct CDR3 sequences, over 20% seen once. V lost 4 bases, J lost 0 bases, and 10 bases lay in between. The CDR3 consists of 15 residues. CDR1 is MDHEN and CDR2 is SYDVKM in the germline V gene. Source: PBMCs, mostly from graft donor cells, taken 180 days after TCRalphabeta/CD19-depleted stem cell transplant. The chain employs TRBV28 and TRBJ2-1, with D uncertain. This sequence was found in a male patient aged 10 to 17 who had a stem cell transplant for acute lymphoblastic leukemia, so the T cells may come from the graft donor. CDR3 residues: CASSSKRSSYNEQFF. The CDR3 DNA is TGTGCCAGCAGTTCCAAGCGCAGCTCCTACAATGAGCAGTTCTTC.